The sequence of this T cell receptor beta chain was determined in a study of T-cell reconstitution after alpha-beta-depleted transplantation in children (dated by TCRdb to the mid-2010s). As for the study more broadly: Using TCR repertoire profiling, the study followed T-cell immune reconstitution in a quantitative way in children after TCRalphabeta/CD19-depleted allogeneic hematopoietic cell transplantation.

Trimmed from V: 2 bases; trimmed from J: 1 base; junction bases lacking a gene match: 3. The CDR3 starts with the cysteine, ends with the phenylalanine, and has 15 residues. Only CDR3 DNA is held: 45 bases, read in frame from base 1. The CDR1 and CDR2 encoded by the germline V gene are SGHAT and FQNNGV. The library was made by PCR. The instrument given in TCRdb is Illumina HiSeq 2500. TCR library preparation used molecular barcoding, with unique molecular identifiers applied to normalize quantification of the TCRbeta repertoire. TCRdb redid the processing of the public reads, applying fastp at Q25 and MiXCR, and retained in-frame beta chains. Entries that share a CDR3 protein sequence are merged under the most common genes and DNA. Within this sample are some 340,000 distinct CDR3 sequences, with around 10% of them counted one time only. The top ten clonotypes cover under 3% of the sample. This clonotype was picked up a small number of times. There is no known antigen for this receptor. Base qualities were left out, and no much larger clone turns up one base away.

Sequenced material: PBMCs from the stem cell graft donor, taken from the stem cell graft. The clonotype originates from a human donor who donated a stem cell graft to a child with acute lymphoblastic leukemia. The sequence links TRBV11-2 to TRBJ2-5, and 8 junction bases match TRBD1. This receptor carries the CDR3 CASSLNTGGQETQYF. The DNA sequence follows: TGTGCCAGCAGCTTAAATACAGGGGGCCAAGAGACCCAGTACTTC.